This T cell receptor beta chain was profiled in a study of cytomegalovirus exposure and HLA in healthy donors. General study points: Cytomegalovirus status, reportedly, was diagnosed with high specificity and sensitivity by the classifier. Earlier findings revealed that most TCR beta V segments proved productive either about 87% or about 30% of the time.

V gave up 8 bases and J gave up 4 bases, with 14 bases separating them. Germline values: CDR1 MNHNS, CDR2 SASEGT. The CDR3 covers 13 residues. PCR involved 60 Vbeta and 13 Jbeta primers. Sequencing used immunoSEQ multiplex PCR; TCRdb keeps in-frame clones, though not all of them. The table includes around 230,000 clones, over 75% detected once. In regard to this clone: Its antigen is not known.

The TCR comes from a male donor in good health and CMV-seronegative. Source material: PBMCs. This sequence joins TRBV6-1 and TRBJ2-5; a weak D match, TRBD2 (6 bases). This chain's CDR3 is CASGARGLETQYF. The CDR3 DNA reads as TGTGCCAGCGGGGCCCGGGGACTAGAGACCCAGTACTTC.